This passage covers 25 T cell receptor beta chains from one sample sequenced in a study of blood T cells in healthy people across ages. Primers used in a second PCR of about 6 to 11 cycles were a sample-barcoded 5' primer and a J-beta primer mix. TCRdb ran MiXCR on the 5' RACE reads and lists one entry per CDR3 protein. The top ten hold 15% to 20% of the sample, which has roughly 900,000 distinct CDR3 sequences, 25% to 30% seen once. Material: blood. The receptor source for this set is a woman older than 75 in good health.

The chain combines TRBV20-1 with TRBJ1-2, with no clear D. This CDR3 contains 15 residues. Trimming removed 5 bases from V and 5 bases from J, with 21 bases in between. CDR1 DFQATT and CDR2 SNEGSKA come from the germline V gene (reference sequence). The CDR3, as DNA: TGCAGTGCTCCAACGGTGGGCAGCCTTGATTATGGCTACACCTTC. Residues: CSAPTVGSLDYGYTF.

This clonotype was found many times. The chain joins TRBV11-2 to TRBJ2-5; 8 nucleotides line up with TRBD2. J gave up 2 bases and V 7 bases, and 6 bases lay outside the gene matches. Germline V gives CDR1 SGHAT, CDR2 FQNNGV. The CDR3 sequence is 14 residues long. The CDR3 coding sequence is TGTGCCAGCACCGAGCGGGGGATACAAGAGACCCAGTACTTC. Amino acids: CASTERGIQETQYF.

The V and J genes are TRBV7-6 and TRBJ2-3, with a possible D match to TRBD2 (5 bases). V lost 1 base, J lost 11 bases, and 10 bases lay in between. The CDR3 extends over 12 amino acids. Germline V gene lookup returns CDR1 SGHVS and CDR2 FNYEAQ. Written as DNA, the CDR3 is TGTGCCAGCAGCTTAGTCGGGGAAATGCAGTATTTT. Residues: CASSLVGEMQYF.

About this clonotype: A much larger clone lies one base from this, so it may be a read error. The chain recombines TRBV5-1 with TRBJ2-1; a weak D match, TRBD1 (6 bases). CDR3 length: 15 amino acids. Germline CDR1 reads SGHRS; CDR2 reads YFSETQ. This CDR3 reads CASNLGALGHNEQFF. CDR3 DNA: TGCGCCAGCAACTTGGGGGCTCTAGGGCACAATGAGCAGTTCTTC.

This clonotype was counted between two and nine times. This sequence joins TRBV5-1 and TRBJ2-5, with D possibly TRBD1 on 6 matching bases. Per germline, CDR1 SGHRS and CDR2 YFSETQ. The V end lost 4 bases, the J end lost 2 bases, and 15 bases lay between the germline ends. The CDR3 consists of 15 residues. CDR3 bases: TGCGCCAGCAGCCCGATAGGACAGAAGCAAGAGACCCAGTACTTC. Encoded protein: CASSPIGQKQETQYF.

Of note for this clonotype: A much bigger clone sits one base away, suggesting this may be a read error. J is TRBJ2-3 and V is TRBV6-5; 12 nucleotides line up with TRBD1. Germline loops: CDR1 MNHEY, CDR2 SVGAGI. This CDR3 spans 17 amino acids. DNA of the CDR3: TGTGCCAGCAGTTACTCCTGGGACAGGGGGCGGACAGATATGCAGTATTTT. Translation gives CASSYSWDRGRTDMQYF.

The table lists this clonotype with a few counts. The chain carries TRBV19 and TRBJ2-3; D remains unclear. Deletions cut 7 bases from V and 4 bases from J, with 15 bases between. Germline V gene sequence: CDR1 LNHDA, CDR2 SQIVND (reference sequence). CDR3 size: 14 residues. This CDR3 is CASTHNLGSDTQYF. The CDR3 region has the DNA TGTGCCAGTACCCATAACTTGGGGTCAGATACGCAGTATTTT.

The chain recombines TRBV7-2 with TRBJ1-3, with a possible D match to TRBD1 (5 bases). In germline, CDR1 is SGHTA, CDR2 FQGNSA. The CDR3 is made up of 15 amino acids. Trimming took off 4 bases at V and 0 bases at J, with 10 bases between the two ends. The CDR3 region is CASSSQGPSGNTIYF. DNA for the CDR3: TGTGCCAGCAGCTCCCAGGGCCCCTCTGGAAACACCATATATTTT.

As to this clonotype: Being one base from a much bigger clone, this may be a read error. CDR3 amino acids: CASRGPGTGNVLTF. CDR3 sequence (DNA): TGTGCCAGCAGGGGACCCGGGACAGGGAACGTCCTGACTTTC. The chain joins TRBV25-1 to TRBJ2-6, with 9 bases matching TRBD1. With V trimmed by 6 bases and J by 10 bases, 7 bases remained unmatched. The length of the CDR3 is 14 residues. Per germline, CDR1 MGHDK and CDR2 SYGVNS.

CDR3 sequence reads: CASSLNQGSSADTQYF. As DNA, the CDR3 is TGTGCCAGCAGCCTAAACCAGGGGTCCAGCGCAGATACGCAGTATTTT. The chain couples TRBV12-3 or TRBV12-4 to TRBJ2-3; a weak D match, TRBD1 (6 bases). Between the trimmed V and J ends, which lost 6 bases and 4 bases, there was a span of 20 bases. The CDR3 has 16 residues.

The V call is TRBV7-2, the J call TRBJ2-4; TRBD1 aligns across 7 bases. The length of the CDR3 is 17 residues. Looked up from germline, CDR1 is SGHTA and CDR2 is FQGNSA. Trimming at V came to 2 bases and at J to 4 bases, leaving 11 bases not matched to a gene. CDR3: CASSLTDRAYRKNIQYF. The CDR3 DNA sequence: TGTGCCAGCAGCTTAACCGACAGGGCCTATCGTAAAAACATTCAGTACTTC. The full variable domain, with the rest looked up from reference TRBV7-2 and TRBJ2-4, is GAGVSQSPSNKVTEKGKDVELRCDPISGHTALYWYRQSLGQGLEFLIYFQGNSAPDKSGLPSDRFSAERTGGSVSTLTIQRTQQEDSAVYLCASSLTDRAYRKNIQYFGAGTRLSVL.

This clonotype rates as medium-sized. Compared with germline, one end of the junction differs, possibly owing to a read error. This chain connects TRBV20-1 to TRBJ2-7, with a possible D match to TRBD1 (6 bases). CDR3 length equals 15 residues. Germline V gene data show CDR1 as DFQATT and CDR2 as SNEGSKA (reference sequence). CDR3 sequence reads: CSARGQGLVSDEQYF. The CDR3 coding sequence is TGCAGTGCTAGGGGGCAGGGGCTCGTCTCCGACGAGCAGTACTTC.

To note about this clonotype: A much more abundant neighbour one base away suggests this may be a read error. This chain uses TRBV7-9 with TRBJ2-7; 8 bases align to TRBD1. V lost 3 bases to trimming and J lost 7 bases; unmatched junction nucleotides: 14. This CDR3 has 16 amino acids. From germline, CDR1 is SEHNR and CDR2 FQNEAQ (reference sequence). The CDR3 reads CASSFLATGAYNEQYF. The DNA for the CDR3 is TGTGCCAGCAGCTTCCTCGCGACAGGGGCCTACAATGAGCAGTACTTC. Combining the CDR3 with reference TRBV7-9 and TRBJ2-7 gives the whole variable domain DTGVSQNPRHKITKRGQNVTFRCDPISEHNRLYWYRQTLGQGPEFLTYFQNEAQLEKSRLLSDRFSAERPKGSFSTLEIQRTEQGDSAMYLCASSFLATGAYNEQYFGPGTRLTVT.

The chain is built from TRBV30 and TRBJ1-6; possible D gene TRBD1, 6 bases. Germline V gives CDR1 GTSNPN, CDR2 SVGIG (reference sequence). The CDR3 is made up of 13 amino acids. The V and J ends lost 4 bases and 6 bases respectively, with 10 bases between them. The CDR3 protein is CAWTWGANSPLHF. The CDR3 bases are TGTGCCTGGACTTGGGGGGCTAATTCACCCCTCCACTTT.

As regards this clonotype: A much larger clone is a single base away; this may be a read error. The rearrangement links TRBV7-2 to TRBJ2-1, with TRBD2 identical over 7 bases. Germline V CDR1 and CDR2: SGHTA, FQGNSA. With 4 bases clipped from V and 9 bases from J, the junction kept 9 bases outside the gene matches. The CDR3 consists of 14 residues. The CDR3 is CASSSLAEAGEQFF. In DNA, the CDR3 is TGTGCCAGCAGCTCTCTAGCGGAGGCAGGTGAGCAGTTCTTC.

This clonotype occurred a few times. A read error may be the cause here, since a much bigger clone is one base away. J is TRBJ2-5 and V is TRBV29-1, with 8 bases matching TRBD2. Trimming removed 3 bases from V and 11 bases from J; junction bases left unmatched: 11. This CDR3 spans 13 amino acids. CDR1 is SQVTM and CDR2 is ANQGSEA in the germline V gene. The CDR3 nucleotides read TGCAGCGTTGAGGTCGGGGGGGCCGGTGAGCAGTACTTC. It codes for CSVEVGGAGEQYF. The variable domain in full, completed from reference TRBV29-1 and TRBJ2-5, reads SAVISQKPSRDICQRGTSLTIQCQVDSQVTMMFWYRQQPGQSLTLIATANQGSEATYESGFVIDKFPISRPNLTFSTLTVSNMSPEDSSIYLCSVEVGGAGEQYFGPGTRLLVL.

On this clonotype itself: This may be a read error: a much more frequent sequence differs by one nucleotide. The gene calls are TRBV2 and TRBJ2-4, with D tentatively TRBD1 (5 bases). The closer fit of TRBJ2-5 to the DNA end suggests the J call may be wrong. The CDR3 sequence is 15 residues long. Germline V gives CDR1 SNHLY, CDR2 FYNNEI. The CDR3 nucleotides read TGTGTCAGCAGTAACCAGTTGACAGACCAAGAGACCCAGTACTTC. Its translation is CVSSNQLTDQETQYF.

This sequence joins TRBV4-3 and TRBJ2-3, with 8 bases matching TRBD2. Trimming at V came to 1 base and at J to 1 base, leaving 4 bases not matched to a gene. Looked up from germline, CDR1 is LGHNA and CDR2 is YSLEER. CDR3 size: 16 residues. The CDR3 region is CASSQGRRGGTDTQYF. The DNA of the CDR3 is TGCGCCAGCAGCCAAGGGCGGCGGGGGGGCACAGATACGCAGTATTTT.

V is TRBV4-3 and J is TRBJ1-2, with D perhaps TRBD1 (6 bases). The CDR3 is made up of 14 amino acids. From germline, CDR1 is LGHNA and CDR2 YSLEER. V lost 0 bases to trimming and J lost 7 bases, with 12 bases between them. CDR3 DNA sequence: TGCGCCAGCAGCCAAGATTCGGGGGCCGGTGGCTACACCTTC. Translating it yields CASSQDSGAGGYTF.

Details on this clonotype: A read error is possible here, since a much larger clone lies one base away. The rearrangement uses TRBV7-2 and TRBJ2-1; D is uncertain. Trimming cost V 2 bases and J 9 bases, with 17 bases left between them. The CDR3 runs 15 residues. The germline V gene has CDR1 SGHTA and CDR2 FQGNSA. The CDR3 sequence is CTSSLNGHGVGEQFF. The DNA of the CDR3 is TGTACCAGCAGCTTAAACGGGCATGGGGTGGGTGAGCAGTTCTTC.

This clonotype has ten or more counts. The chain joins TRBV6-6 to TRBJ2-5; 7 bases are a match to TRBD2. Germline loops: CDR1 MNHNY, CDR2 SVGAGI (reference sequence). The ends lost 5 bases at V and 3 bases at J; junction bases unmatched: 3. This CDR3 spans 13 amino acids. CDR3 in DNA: TGTGCCAGCAGTGTGGGACTAAAAGAGACCCAGTACTTC. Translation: CASSVGLKETQYF.

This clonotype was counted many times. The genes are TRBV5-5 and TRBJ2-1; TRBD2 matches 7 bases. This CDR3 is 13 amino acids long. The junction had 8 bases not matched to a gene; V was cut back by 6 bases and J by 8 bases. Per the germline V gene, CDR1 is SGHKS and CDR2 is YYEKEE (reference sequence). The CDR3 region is CASTWRAGDEQFF. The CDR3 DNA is TGTGCCAGCACCTGGCGGGCGGGAGATGAGCAGTTCTTC. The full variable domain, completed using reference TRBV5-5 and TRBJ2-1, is DAGVTQSPTHLIKTRGQQVTLRCSPISGHKSVSWYQQVLGQGPQFIFQYYEKEERGRGNFPDRFSARQFPNYSSELNVNALLLGDSALYLCASTWRAGDEQFFGPGTRLTVL.

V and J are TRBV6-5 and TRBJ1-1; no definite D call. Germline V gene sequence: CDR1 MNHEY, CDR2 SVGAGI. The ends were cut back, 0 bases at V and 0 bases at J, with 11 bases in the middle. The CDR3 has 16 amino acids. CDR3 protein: CASSYSAAQLNTEAFF. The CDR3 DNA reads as TGTGCCAGCAGTTACTCCGCGGCCCAGTTGAACACTGAAGCTTTCTTT.

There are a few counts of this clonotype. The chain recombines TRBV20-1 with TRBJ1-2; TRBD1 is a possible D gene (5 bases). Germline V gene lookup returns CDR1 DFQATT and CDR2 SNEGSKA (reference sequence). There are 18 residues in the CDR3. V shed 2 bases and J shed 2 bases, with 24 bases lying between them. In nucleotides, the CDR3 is TGCAGTGCTAGATTAAGGGTCCCGGCGGCTAGGGGAAACTATGGCTACACCTTC. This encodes CSARLRVPAARGNYGYTF.

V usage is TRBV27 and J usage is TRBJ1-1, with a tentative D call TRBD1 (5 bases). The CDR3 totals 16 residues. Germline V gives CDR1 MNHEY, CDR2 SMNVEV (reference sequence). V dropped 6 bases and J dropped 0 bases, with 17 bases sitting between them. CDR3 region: CASSLWRGYMNTEAFF. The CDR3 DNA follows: TGTGCCAGCAGCCTGTGGAGGGGTTACATGAACACTGAAGCTTTCTTT.